This TCR beta chain is drawn from a study of glioma-infiltrating T cells. Study findings and constraints: Tissue and blood shared very few CDR3 sequences. Non-neoplastic patients had below-expected tissue-blood divergence, while all gliomas exceeded expectation.

This clonotype was seen a few times. Its antigen is undetermined. Amplification of TCR alpha and beta CDR3 regions from RNA used iRepertoire nested multiplex PCR. Using its own MiXCR run on the multiplex PCR reads, TCRdb lists one record per CDR3 protein. Of approximately 120,000 distinct CDR3 sequences listed, 20% to 25% were seen once; the top ten hold nearly 15%. The source of this sequence is a human donor with low-grade glioma or glioblastoma, undergoing nonglioma brain surgery, or in good health (not recorded which). The source material was glioma tissue, nonneoplastic brain tissue, or PBMCs (not recorded which).

The CDR3 is CASSLVGGGQGTDTQYF. For the CDR3, the DNA is TGTGCCAGCAGCTTAGTAGGAGGGGGACAGGGCACAGATACGCAGTATTTT. The chain couples TRBV7-2 to TRBJ2-3; 8 nucleotides align to TRBD1. The CDR3 extends over 17 amino acids. The V and J ends lost 1 base and 1 base, in that order; junction bases with no gene match: 7. Germline V gives CDR1 SGHTA, CDR2 FQGNSA.